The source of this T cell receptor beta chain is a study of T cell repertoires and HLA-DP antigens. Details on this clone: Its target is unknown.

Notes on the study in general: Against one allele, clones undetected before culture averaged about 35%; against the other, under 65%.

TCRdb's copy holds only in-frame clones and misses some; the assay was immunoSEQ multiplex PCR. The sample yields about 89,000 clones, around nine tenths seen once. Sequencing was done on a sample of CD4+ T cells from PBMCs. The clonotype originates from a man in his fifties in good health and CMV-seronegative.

Written as DNA, the CDR3 is TGTGCCAGCAGCTTAGCTACCCGACAGGCGAGCTCTGGAAACACCATATATTTT. Amino acids: CASSLATRQASSGNTIYF. J is TRBJ1-3 and V is TRBV7-8; D possibly corresponds to TRBD1 (6 bases). Germline V gives CDR1 SGHVS, CDR2 FQNEAQ. CDR3 length: 18 residues. Trimming shortened V by 0 bases and J by 0 bases, and 15 bases separated the two germline ends.